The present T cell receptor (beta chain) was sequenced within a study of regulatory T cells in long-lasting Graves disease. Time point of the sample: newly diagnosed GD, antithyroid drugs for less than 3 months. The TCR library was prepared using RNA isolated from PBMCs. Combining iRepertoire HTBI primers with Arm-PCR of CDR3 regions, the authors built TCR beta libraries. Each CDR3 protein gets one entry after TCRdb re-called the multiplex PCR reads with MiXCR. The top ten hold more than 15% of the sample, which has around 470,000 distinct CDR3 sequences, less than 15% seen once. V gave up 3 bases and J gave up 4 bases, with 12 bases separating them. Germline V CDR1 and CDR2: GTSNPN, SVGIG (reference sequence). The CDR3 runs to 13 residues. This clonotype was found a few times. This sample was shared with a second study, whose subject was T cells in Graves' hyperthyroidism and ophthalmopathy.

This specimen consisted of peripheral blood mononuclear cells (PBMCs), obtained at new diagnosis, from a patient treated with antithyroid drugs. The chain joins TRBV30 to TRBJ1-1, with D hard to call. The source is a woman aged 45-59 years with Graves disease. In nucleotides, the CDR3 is TGTGCCTGGAGGAGTGGGGATAGCACTGAAGCTTTCTTT. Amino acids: CAWRSGDSTEAFF.